A selection of T cell receptor beta chains follows, all from one sample in a study of T cell repertoires in cytomegalovirus infection. TCRdb re-derived calls from the reads in MiXCR, one entry per CDR3 protein. This table holds approximately 750,000 distinct CDR3 sequences, 35% found once. Sequencing was performed on PBMCs. The receptors here all came from a human donor in good health (CMV status not recorded). Some clones in this sample may be carry-over from other donors' samples. The CDR3 runs from the conserved cysteine through the conserved F or W. The D gene is left open where the match is weak.

j_gene | d_gene | v_gene | CDR3aa
TRBJ2-7 | - | TRBV12-3/TRBV12-4 | CASSFVRREQYF
TRBJ2-1 | - | TRBV7-6 | CASSLGGRTGNEQFF
TRBJ2-7 | - | TRBV6-1 | CASSEGTYYEQYF
TRBJ1-6 | TRBD1 | TRBV13 | CASSLRGQGGNSPLHF
TRBJ2-7 | TRBD1 | TRBV4-2 | CASSPTTGASEQYF
TRBJ2-1 | TRBD2 | TRBV19 | CASSSRTGTSGNEQFF
TRBJ2-3 | TRBD1 | TRBV7-2 | CASSFRQGADTQYF
TRBJ1-1 | TRBD1 | TRBV12-3/TRBV12-4 | CASSTLGTVEAFF
TRBJ1-6 | - | TRBV12-3/TRBV12-4 | CASSFPPSSYNSPLQF
TRBJ1-1 | - | TRBV11-3 | CASSLSGSQLQF
TRBJ2-5 | TRBD1 | TRBV28 | CASSLAGGAGETHSF
TRBJ1-3 | - | TRBV20-1 | CSARDFGNTIYF
TRBJ1-4 | TRBD1 | TRBV20-1 | CSARGDSLEKLFF
TRBJ2-2 | TRBD2 | TRBV27 | CASSPVQLASPANTGELFF
TRBJ1-2 | - | TRBV6-1 | CASSYGANYCYTF
TRBJ1-1 | TRBD1 | TRBV15 | CATSRKTGGNTEAFF
TRBJ2-7 | - | TRBV19 | CASSIDLRLPYEQYF
TRBJ1-4 | - | TRBV23-1 | CASSQSNRATNEKLFF
TRBJ1-1 | - | TRBV28 | CASSFRVSEAFF
TRBJ2-5 | - | TRBV11-2 | CASSSTARETQYF
TRBJ2-1 | - | TRBV20-1 | CSASSLAGSYNEQFF
TRBJ2-1 | TRBD2 | TRBV6-5 | CASSLGGTAFSYNEQFF
TRBJ2-7 | - | TRBV20-1 | CSARDRQRAYEQYF
TRBJ1-3 | TRBD1 | TRBV10-2 | CASSSTLTGAGGNTIYF
TRBJ2-5 | TRBD1 | TRBV7-4 | CASSLVGQKYQETQYF
TRBJ2-2 | - | TRBV7-8 | CAWGVGSTSNTGELFF
TRBJ2-1 | - | TRBV28 | CASSTSNEQFF
TRBJ1-1 | - | TRBV19 | CASSMQDSAEAFF
TRBJ1-4 | TRBD1 | TRBV11-2 | CASALQGAGEKLFF
TRBJ2-6 | - | TRBV2 | CARTAGRSSGANVLTF
TRBJ1-1 | TRBD1 | TRBV30 | CAWSAGDRVLKLETEAFF
TRBJ2-5 | - | TRBV6-8 | CASSYGYQETQYF
TRBJ2-1 | - | TRBV28 | CASSLRTRSSYNEQFF
TRBJ1-4 | - | TRBV20-1 | CSAPFGWGRKATNEKLFF
TRBJ2-5 | TRBD2 | TRBV7-8 | CASSPPLAGSETQYF
TRBJ2-7 | - | TRBV12-3/TRBV12-4 | CASSYRDYEQYF
TRBJ1-1 | - | TRBV6-2/TRBV6-3 | CASRIGPNTEAFF
TRBJ2-7 | TRBD2 | TRBV28 | CASTPPRLAGGYEQYF
TRBJ1-2 | TRBD1 | TRBV12-3/TRBV12-4 | CASSFKGQFYGYTF
TRBJ1-2 | - | TRBV24-1 | CATSDFRGTGYGYTF
TRBJ2-6 | TRBD1 | TRBV27 | CASSQTGTRPGANVLTF
TRBJ2-5 | TRBD2 | TRBV6-2/TRBV6-3 | CASSYELAVQVHF
TRBJ1-2 | TRBD1 | TRBV5-4 | CASSGDRGRGYTF
TRBJ1-5 | - | TRBV28 | CASSYGIRNQPQHF
TRBJ1-6 | TRBD1 | TRBV7-9 | CASSLRLTNRGNSPLHF
TRBJ1-1 | - | TRBV6-8 | CASKNGALNTEAFF
TRBJ2-7 | - | TRBV7-2 | CASSFPARSDYEQYF
TRBJ2-7 | TRBD2 | TRBV7-8 | CASSLVGRGYEQYF